This is a list of T cell receptor beta chains from one sample in a study of blood T cell repertoires in COVID-19. Some clones are missing from TCRdb's copy, which holds only in-frame ones; the method was immunoSEQ multiplex PCR. The sample carries 210,000 or so clones, approximately 90% recorded once. The sample consisted of PBMCs or T cells enriched from blood (not recorded which). Every receptor here comes from a man aged 25 to 40 who had recovered from COVID-19. Each CDR3 is given with its conserved first and last residue. The order of the fields is D gene, V gene, clone size, J gene, CDR3 protein, CDR3 DNA. The D gene is left open where the match is weak. Clone size appears in some rows only: once, few, many, or a class for an expanded clone.

.	TRBV19	.	TRBJ1-6	CASRRQETAYNSPLHF	TGTGCCAGTAGGAGACAGGAAACCGCCTATAATTCACCCCTCCACTTT
.	TRBV6-5	once	TRBJ1-4	CASSPSRVNEKLFF	TGTGCCAGCAGTCCTTCTCGGGTTAATGAAAAACTGTTTTTT
.	TRBV3-1/TRBV3-2	.	TRBJ2-3	CASSPPGAGRGGTDTQYF	TGTGCCAGCAGCCCCCCGGGTGCGGGACGTGGGGGCACAGATACGCAGTATTTT
.	TRBV7-8	.	TRBJ1-4	CASSGRAESKAKLFF	TGTGCCAGCAGTGGCAGGGCAGAAAGTAAGGCCAAACTGTTTTTT
.	TRBV4-2	.	TRBJ2-1	CASSQVRSSYNEQFF	TGTGCCAGCAGCCAGGTGCGGAGCTCCTACAATGAGCAGTTCTTC
.	TRBV7-2	.	TRBJ2-5	CASSLGWADTNQETQYF	TGTGCCAGCAGCTTAGGTTGGGCCGATACCAACCAAGAGACCCAGTACTTC
TRBD1	TRBV10-2	.	TRBJ1-5	CASSESQGIQPQHF	TGCGCCAGCAGTGAGTCACAGGGGATTCAGCCCCAGCATTTT
.	TRBV30	.	TRBJ2-6	CAWRARGTGANVLTF	TGTGCCTGGAGGGCAAGGGGTACTGGGGCCAACGTCCTGACTTTC
.	TRBV5-1	.	TRBJ1-1	CASSLEAGNTEAFF	TGCGCCAGCAGCTTGGAAGCAGGTAACACTGAAGCTTTCTTT
.	TRBV9	.	TRBJ2-1	CASSSIAANEQFF	TGTGCCAGCAGCTCCATAGCGGCTAATGAGCAGTTCTTC
.	TRBV4-3	.	TRBJ1-1	CASSQDYYRVNTEAFF	TGCGCCAGCAGCCAAGATTACTATCGGGTGAACACTGAAGCTTTCTTT
TRBD1	TRBV15	.	TRBJ1-3	CATSGERDRGLRNTIYF	TGTGCCACCAGCGGTGAGCGGGACAGGGGTTTGCGAAACACCATATATTTT
TRBD1	TRBV28	once	TRBJ1-2	CASTRGPGYTF	TGTGCCAGCACTAGGGGGCCTGGCTACACCTTC
.	TRBV5-4	.	TRBJ2-7	CASSGGGREQYF	TGTGCCAGCTCGGGAGGGGGCCGAGAGCAGTACTTC
.	TRBV9	.	TRBJ2-3	CASSLQGVRTDTQYF	TGTGCCAGCAGCTTACAGGGCGTGAGGACAGATACGCAGTATTTT
.	TRBV5-1	.	TRBJ2-3	CASSEQGGADTQYF	TGCGCCAGCAGCGAACAGGGTGGGGCAGATACGCAGTATTTT
.	TRBV24-1	.	TRBJ2-2	CATSPGELGTGELFF	TGTGCCACCAGTCCGGGGGAACTGGGCACCGGGGAGCTGTTTTTT
.	TRBV6-2/TRBV6-3	.	TRBJ1-2	CASSYNSLYGYTF	TGTGCCAGCAGTTACAATTCGTTGTATGGCTACACCTTC
TRBD1	TRBV2	.	TRBJ1-3	CASSLQGLRGNTIYF	TGTGCCAGCAGTTTACAGGGGCTTCGTGGAAACACCATATATTTT
.	TRBV5-8	.	TRBJ2-1	CASSLQGSPNNEQFF	TGTGCCAGCAGCTTGCAGGGGTCACCTAATAATGAGCAGTTCTTC
.	TRBV2	once	TRBJ2-2	CASSYQDTGELFF	TGTGCCAGCAGTTACCAGGATACCGGGGAGCTGTTTTTT
.	TRBV9	.	TRBJ1-2	CASSVGGSNYGYTF	TGTGCCAGCAGCGTGGGGGGTTCAAACTATGGCTACACCTTC
TRBD2	TRBV28	.	TRBJ2-5	CASSYRLAGYQETQYF	TGTGCCAGCAGTTACCGACTAGCGGGATATCAAGAGACCCAGTACTTC
TRBD2	TRBV5-4	.	TRBJ2-1	CAIPGGGPDPYNEQFF	TGTGCCATCCCGGGGGGGGGCCCGGACCCCTACAATGAGCAGTTCTTC
.	TRBV27	.	TRBJ2-2	CASSLQGSTGELFF	TGTGCCAGCAGTTTACAGGGTTCGACCGGGGAGCTGTTTTTT
TRBD1	TRBV19	.	TRBJ2-1	CASSAGTGGFNEQFF	TGTGCCAGTAGTGCTGGGACAGGGGGTTTTAATGAGCAGTTCTTC
TRBD2	TRBV28	.	TRBJ2-5	CASSFVSGSRETQYF	TGTGCCAGCAGTTTTGTTAGCGGGAGCCGGGAGACCCAGTACTTC
.	TRBV14	few	TRBJ2-7	CASSSIADLPYEQYF	TGTGCCAGCAGCAGCATAGCGGACCTGCCCTACGAGCAGTACTTC
TRBD1	TRBV7-6	.	TRBJ2-7	CASSLQGQPYEQYF	TGTGCCAGCAGCTTACAGGGACAGCCCTACGAGCAGTACTTC
.	TRBV6-2/TRBV6-3	.	TRBJ2-2	CASSYSSAAMNTGELFF	TGTGCCAGCAGTTACTCGAGTGCTGCAATGAACACCGGGGAGCTGTTTTTT
TRBD2	TRBV28	.	TRBJ2-3	CASSFPLSSGSTDTQYF	TGTGCCAGCAGTTTCCCCCTTTCTAGCGGGAGCACAGATACGCAGTATTTT
TRBD2	TRBV7-9	.	TRBJ2-7	CASKRGAGGVSYEQYF	TGTGCCAGCAAGAGGGGAGCGGGAGGCGTATCCTACGAGCAGTACTTC
TRBD2	TRBV20-1	.	TRBJ2-1	CSASLLAAEMGQFF	TGCAGTGCTAGTCTACTAGCGGCAGAGATGGGGCAGTTCTTC
.	TRBV5-1	.	TRBJ1-2	CASSLQGPLYGYTF	TGCGCCAGCAGCTTGCAGGGGCCTCTCTATGGCTACACCTTC
.	TRBV10-1	.	TRBJ2-7	CASSGGVRDEQYF	TGCGCCAGCAGTGGGGGGGTAAGGGACGAGCAGTACTTC
.	TRBV14	.	TRBJ1-4	CASSPGPGKNNEKLFF	TGTGCCAGCAGCCCAGGTCCGGGGAAAAATAATGAAAAACTGTTTTTT
TRBD1	TRBV7-9	.	TRBJ1-2	CASSLVAALQGSRAYTF	TGTGCCAGCAGCTTAGTTGCCGCCTTACAGGGGAGCAGGGCATACACCTTC
.	TRBV27	.	TRBJ1-5	CASPPRDLSNQPQHF	TGTGCCAGCCCCCCCCGAGATTTAAGCAATCAGCCCCAGCATTTT
TRBD1	TRBV12-3/TRBV12-4	.	TRBJ1-2	CASSSGTGAGYTF	TGTGCCAGCAGTTCCGGGACAGGGGCCGGCTACACCTTC
TRBD1	TRBV5-5	.	TRBJ1-6	CASSLADRGYSPLHF	TGTGCCAGCAGCTTGGCGGACAGGGGTTATTCACCCCTCCACTTT
TRBD2	TRBV11-2	.	TRBJ2-1	CASSLRPGGGNNEQFF	TGTGCCAGCAGCTTACGACCCGGCGGGGGGAACAATGAGCAGTTCTTC
.	TRBV14	.	TRBJ1-4	CASSQDTGSNEKLFF	TGTGCCAGCAGCCAAGATACAGGGTCTAATGAAAAACTGTTTTTT
TRBD1	TRBV4-1	few	TRBJ1-5	CASSQHPGTADQPQHF	TGCGCCAGCAGCCAACACCCGGGGACAGCCGATCAGCCCCAGCATTTT
.	TRBV27	.	TRBJ1-6	CASSFSEAPLHF	TGTGCCAGCAGTTTTTCGGAGGCACCCCTCCACTTT
.	TRBV7-2	.	TRBJ1-3	CASSTRSSGNTIYF	TGTGCCAGCAGCACCCGGAGCTCTGGAAACACCATATATTTT
TRBD1	TRBV19	.	TRBJ1-2	CASTATDRAYGYTF	TGTGCCAGTACCGCAACCGACAGGGCCTATGGCTACACCTTC
.	TRBV19	once	TRBJ2-3	CASNLAGADTQYF	TGTGCCAGTAATTTGGCAGGGGCAGATACGCAGTATTTT
TRBD2	TRBV28	.	TRBJ2-7	CASSFTGGREQYF	TGTGCCAGCAGTTTCACGGGGGGGAGGGAGCAGTACTTC